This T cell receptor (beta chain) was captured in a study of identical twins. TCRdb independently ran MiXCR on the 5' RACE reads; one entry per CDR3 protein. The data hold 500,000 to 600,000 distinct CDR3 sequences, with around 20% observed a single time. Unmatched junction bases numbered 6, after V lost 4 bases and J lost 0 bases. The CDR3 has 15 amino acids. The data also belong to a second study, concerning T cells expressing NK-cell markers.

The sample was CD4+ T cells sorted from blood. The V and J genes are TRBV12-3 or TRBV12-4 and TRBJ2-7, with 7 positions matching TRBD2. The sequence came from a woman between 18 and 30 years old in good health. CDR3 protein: CASSWNGGSSYEQYF. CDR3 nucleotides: TGTGCCAGCAGTTGGAACGGGGGGAGCTCCTACGAGCAGTACTTC.